This TCR beta chain was captured in a study of T cell repertoires in cytomegalovirus infection. Findings of the study overall: Cumulative frequency of public TCR beta families picked out carriers of CMV plus the relevant HLA.

This clonotype was seen repeatedly, ten times or more. Its antigen is currently unknown. This CDR3 region has 16 residues. The J segment lost 2 bases and the V segment lost 0 bases, leaving 5 bases of the junction unmatched. Germline CDR1 reads SGHRS; CDR2 reads YFSETQ. MiXCR, applied by TCRdb to the reads, yields one record per CDR3 protein. This table holds hundreds of thousands of distinct CDR3 sequences, approximately 24% found once. This sequence joins TRBV5-1 and TRBJ2-1; TRBD1 aligns across 7 bases. Sequencing was carried out using CD8+ T cells from PBMCs. The sequence derives from a human donor in good health (CMV status not recorded). Some clones in this sample may be carry-over from other donors' samples. The CDR3 is CASSLAGQPAYNEQFF. In nucleotides, the CDR3 is TGCGCCAGCAGCTTGGCGGGACAGCCAGCCTACAATGAGCAGTTCTTC.